This T cell receptor beta chain originates from a study of T cells after somatic rescue of genetic block. Here immunoSEQ multiplex PCR was the method, and the copy in TCRdb shows in-frame clones only, minus some. Of about 12,000 clones detected, 73% appear once; the ten largest clones hold just under 20%. There are 16 residues in the CDR3. Germline V gene lookup returns CDR1 SGHTS and CDR2 YDEGEE. The trim removed 4 bases at V and 2 bases at J, leaving 6 bases unmatched. The clonotype was recovered from a boy younger than 18. The sequenced material came from peripheral blood mononuclear cells (PBMCs). The V call is TRBV5-8, the J call TRBJ2-6, with 7 nucleotides matching TRBD1. DNA of the CDR3: TGTGCCAGCAGCCCTGGGACAGTCCCTGGGGCCAACGTCCTGACTTTC. It translates to CASSPGTVPGANVLTF.